This T cell receptor (beta chain) was documented in a study of Ad26.COV2.S vaccination and SARS-CoV-2 variants. The CDR3 has 13 amino acids. V was trimmed by 4 bases and J by 0 bases, leaving 7 bases between them. The germline gives CDR1 LNHDA, CDR2 SQIVND (reference sequence). Sample treatment: roughly 18 received Ad26.COV2.S at low or high dose, single or two shots; 5 received placebo; per-sample allocation not given. Samples came from day 63 after the first vaccine or placebo injection. Here immunoSEQ multiplex PCR was the method, and the copy in TCRdb shows in-frame clones only, minus some. The table has about 350,000 clones, more than 75% seen once.

This TCR derives from a person between 18 and 60 years old who received the Ad26.COV2.S COVID-19 vaccine or a placebo. J is TRBJ2-7 and V is TRBV19; the D call may be TRBD1 or TRBD2 (6 bases each). The source material was peripheral blood, sampled in a trial of Ad26.COV2.S vaccine versus placebo. In DNA, the CDR3 is TGTGCCAGTAGTAAGGGGGGCTCCTACGAGCAGTACTTC. This gives the protein CASSKGGSYEQYF.